These T cell receptor beta chains were read from a single sample in a study of CD8 T cells in Susac syndrome. TCRdb passed the immunoSEQ multiplex PCR reads through MiXCR, listing each CDR3 protein once. In the table there are 150,000 to 190,000 distinct CDR3 sequences, over 95% of which are singletons. Sequencing was carried out using CD8+ T cells from PBMCs. Receptor source: a human donor with multiple sclerosis. Each CDR3 is given with its conserved first and last residue. The D gene is left open where the match is weak. The size of a clone is reported for some rows only, either as once, few or many, or as a class for expanded clones.

clone_size: NA; j_call: TRBJ2-7; d_call: NA; v_call: TRBV13; cdr3_aa: CASSPWDTYEQYF; cdr3_nt: TGTGCCAGCAGCCCCTGGGACACATACGAGCAGTACTTC
clone_size: once; j_call: TRBJ2-4; d_call: NA; v_call: TRBV5-6; cdr3_aa: CASSSGVQNIQYF; cdr3_nt: TGTGCCAGCAGCTCGGGGGTACAAAACATTCAGTACTTC
clone_size: NA; j_call: TRBJ1-2; d_call: NA; v_call: TRBV23-1; cdr3_aa: CASSQKGEYYGYTF; cdr3_nt: TGCGCCAGCAGTCAAAAAGGGGAGTACTATGGCTACACCTTC
clone_size: once; j_call: TRBJ1-2; d_call: NA; v_call: TRBV27; cdr3_aa: CASSFSITPGYGYTF; cdr3_nt: TGTGCCAGCAGTTTCAGCATAACTCCTGGGTATGGCTACACCTTC
clone_size: NA; j_call: TRBJ1-1; d_call: NA; v_call: TRBV27; cdr3_aa: CASSLGADINTEAFF; cdr3_nt: TGTGCCAGCAGTTTAGGGGCAGATATAAACACTGAAGCTTTCTTT
clone_size: once; j_call: TRBJ2-3; d_call: NA; v_call: TRBV12-3/TRBV12-4; cdr3_aa: CASSGGFTDTQYF; cdr3_nt: TGTGCCAGCAGCGGCGGTTTCACAGATACGCAGTATTTT
clone_size: NA; j_call: TRBJ2-7; d_call: NA; v_call: TRBV9; cdr3_aa: CASSPSGAGEQYF; cdr3_nt: TGTGCCAGCAGCCCTTCTGGGGCCGGCGAGCAGTACTTC
clone_size: NA; j_call: TRBJ2-3; d_call: TRBD1; v_call: TRBV13; cdr3_aa: CASSGQGFDTQYF; cdr3_nt: TGTGCCAGCTCGGGACAGGGGTTTGATACGCAGTATTTT
clone_size: NA; j_call: TRBJ1-1; d_call: NA; v_call: TRBV19; cdr3_aa: CASSLQVFTEAFF; cdr3_nt: TGTGCCAGTAGCCTACAGGTTTTCACTGAAGCTTTCTTT
clone_size: NA; j_call: TRBJ2-2; d_call: NA; v_call: TRBV19; cdr3_aa: CASSINPTGELFF; cdr3_nt: TGTGCCAGTAGTATTAATCCAACCGGGGAGCTGTTTTTT
clone_size: NA; j_call: TRBJ2-7; d_call: NA; v_call: TRBV2; cdr3_aa: CASSDRTYEQYF; cdr3_nt: TGTGCCAGCAGTGACAGGACCTACGAGCAGTACTTC
clone_size: NA; j_call: TRBJ2-1; d_call: NA; v_call: TRBV15; cdr3_aa: CATSRRETFREQFF; cdr3_nt: TGTGCCACCAGCCGCCGGGAGACTTTTCGGGAGCAGTTCTTC
clone_size: NA; j_call: TRBJ1-1; d_call: NA; v_call: TRBV20-1; cdr3_aa: CSASDRNTEAFF; cdr3_nt: TGCAGTGCTAGTGACAGGAACACTGAAGCTTTCTTT
clone_size: NA; j_call: TRBJ2-5; d_call: TRBD1; v_call: TRBV7-9; cdr3_aa: CASSHPAGGGDTQYF; cdr3_nt: TGTGCCAGCAGCCACCCCGCAGGGGGCGGGGATACCCAGTACTTC
clone_size: NA; j_call: TRBJ1-2; d_call: TRBD1; v_call: TRBV20-1; cdr3_aa: CSALGTERNGYTF; cdr3_nt: TGCAGTGCTCTCGGGACAGAGCGAAATGGCTACACCTTC
clone_size: NA; j_call: TRBJ1-5; d_call: NA; v_call: TRBV3-1; cdr3_aa: CASSQDGGVGNQPQHF; cdr3_nt: TGTGCCAGCAGCCAAGATGGCGGGGTTGGCAATCAGCCCCAGCATTTT
clone_size: NA; j_call: TRBJ2-3; d_call: NA; v_call: TRBV6-1; cdr3_aa: CASSEERGGLSTDTQYF; cdr3_nt: TGTGCCAGCAGTGAGGAAAGGGGAGGCCTGAGCACAGATACGCAGTATTTT
clone_size: once; j_call: TRBJ2-1; d_call: TRBD2; v_call: TRBV30; cdr3_aa: CAWSRAGGLNEQFF; cdr3_nt: TGTGCCTGGAGTAGGGCGGGGGGGTTGAATGAGCAGTTCTTC
clone_size: NA; j_call: TRBJ2-5; d_call: TRBD1; v_call: TRBV2; cdr3_aa: CASSGYRGGGETQYF; cdr3_nt: TGTGCCAGCAGTGGATACAGGGGCGGTGGAGAGACCCAGTACTTC
clone_size: NA; j_call: TRBJ1-5; d_call: TRBD1; v_call: TRBV19; cdr3_aa: CASSAGTGPYQPQHF; cdr3_nt: TGTGCCAGTAGTGCCGGGACAGGGCCCTATCAGCCCCAGCATTTT
clone_size: NA; j_call: TRBJ1-2; d_call: NA; v_call: TRBV6-5; cdr3_aa: CASGLIWEDGYTF; cdr3_nt: TGTGCCAGCGGCCTAATATGGGAAGATGGCTACACCTTC
clone_size: NA; j_call: TRBJ1-2; d_call: NA; v_call: TRBV7-9; cdr3_aa: CASSLGQNYGYTF; cdr3_nt: TGTGCCAGCAGTCTTGGACAAAACTATGGCTACACCTTC
clone_size: NA; j_call: TRBJ2-3; d_call: TRBD1; v_call: TRBV27; cdr3_aa: CASSPDRAWDTQYF; cdr3_nt: TGTGCCAGCAGTCCGGACAGGGCATGGGATACGCAGTATTTT
clone_size: NA; j_call: TRBJ1-1; d_call: NA; v_call: TRBV12-3/TRBV12-4; cdr3_aa: CASRSIPGQPNTEAFF; cdr3_nt: TGTGCCAGCAGATCTATCCCAGGACAGCCTAACACTGAAGCTTTCTTT
clone_size: NA; j_call: TRBJ2-7; d_call: NA; v_call: TRBV29-1; cdr3_aa: CSVEDQGRAEYEQYF; cdr3_nt: TGCAGCGTTGAAGATCAGGGCCGCGCGGAATACGAGCAGTACTTC
clone_size: NA; j_call: TRBJ2-1; d_call: NA; v_call: TRBV2; cdr3_aa: CASSDTENNLSYNEQFF; cdr3_nt: TGTGCCAGCAGTGATACCGAAAACAATCTCTCCTACAATGAGCAGTTCTTC
clone_size: once; j_call: TRBJ1-1; d_call: NA; v_call: TRBV30; cdr3_aa: CAWIEGTFTEAFF; cdr3_nt: TGTGCCTGGATAGAAGGGACCTTCACTGAAGCTTTCTTT
clone_size: NA; j_call: TRBJ2-1; d_call: TRBD2; v_call: TRBV3-1; cdr3_aa: CASSRGTSGTYNEQFF; cdr3_nt: TGTGCCAGCAGCCGCGGGACTAGCGGAACCTACAATGAGCAGTTCTTC
clone_size: few; j_call: TRBJ2-1; d_call: NA; v_call: TRBV12-3/TRBV12-4; cdr3_aa: CASSPGGPNEQFF; cdr3_nt: TGTGCCAGCAGTCCGGGGGGCCCTAATGAGCAGTTCTTC